The 24 T cell receptor beta chains given below trace back to one sample, sequenced in a study of blood T cell repertoires in COVID-19. Data came from immunoSEQ multiplex PCR; TCRdb stores just in-frame clones and leaves some out. The sample carries about 350,000 clones, approximately 89% recorded once. The source material was peripheral blood. Source of these receptors: a woman in her sixties with COVID-19, enrolled during active disease.

The chain links TRBV3-1 (or the pseudogene TRBV3-2) to TRBJ2-2; D possibly corresponds to TRBD2 (6 bases). The ends were cut back, 3 bases at V and 9 bases at J, with 14 bases in the middle. In germline, CDR1 is LGHDT, CDR2 YNNKEL (reference sequence). The CDR3 spans 14 residues. CDR3 loop: CASSQRDSSRELFF. CDR3 DNA: TGTGCCAGCAGCCAGCGGGACTCCTCCAGGGAGCTGTTTTTT.

The chain couples TRBV14 to TRBJ1-6; maybe TRBD1 (6 bases). The length of the CDR3 is 13 residues. The germline gives CDR1 SGHDN, CDR2 FVKESK. Trimming removed 4 bases at V and 8 bases at J, with 9 bases between. CDR3 sequence: CASSRGQYSPLHF. CDR3 bases: TGTGCCAGCAGCCGCGGACAGTATTCACCCCTCCACTTT.

CDR3 sequence (DNA): TGTGCCAGCAGCCAAGATAGGCGGGACTATGGCTACACCTTC. It codes for CASSQDRRDYGYTF. The chain employs TRBV14 and TRBJ1-2, with D unclear. CDR1 is SGHDN, CDR2 FVKESK, per germline. Trimming removed 0 bases at V and 3 bases at J, with 8 bases between. CDR3 size: 14 residues.

This chain uses TRBV5-1 with TRBJ1-1; a possible D gene is TRBD1 (5 bases). Germline CDR1 SGHRS, CDR2 YFSETQ. The V and J ends lost 3 bases and 3 bases respectively, with 9 bases between them. The CDR3 length is 13 residues. This CDR3 reads CASSWVGDTEAFF. The DNA of the CDR3 is TGCGCCAGCAGCTGGGTAGGGGACACTGAAGCTTTCTTT.

The chain recombines TRBV5-6 with TRBJ1-2, with D possibly matching TRBD1 (5 bases). V lost 1 base and J 9 bases, leaving 19 bases between the germline ends. CDR3 length equals 15 residues. CDR1 and CDR2 (germline): SGHDT, YYEEEE. The CDR3 DNA reads TGTGCCAGCAGCTTGCTCGAGGGGAGGGTCAGAAGCTACACCTTC. It is translated as CASSLLEGRVRSYTF. Based on the CDR3 plus reference TRBV5-6 and TRBJ1-2, the full variable domain is DAGVTQSPTHLIKTRGQQVTLRCSPKSGHDTVSWYQQALGQGPQFIFQYYEEEERQRGNFPDRFSGHQFPNYSSELNVNALLLGDSALYLCASSLLEGRVRSYTFGSGTRLTVV.

The rearrangement joins TRBV28 to TRBJ2-1; 9 nucleotides match TRBD1. Germline values: CDR1 MDHEN, CDR2 SYDVKM. The length of the CDR3 is 17 residues. Losses at the gene ends were 1 base for V and 7 bases for J; bases not matched to a gene: 11. Here the CDR3 DNA reads TGTGCCAGCAGTTTATTAGGAACAGGGGGCTCCAAGAATGAGCAGTTCTTC. Residues: CASSLLGTGGSKNEQFF.

This clone occurred once. The chain has TRBV11-3 and TRBJ2-1; possibly TRBD1 for D (6 bases). The CDR3 is 14 amino acids. Trimming removed 4 bases at V and 5 bases at J, with 12 bases between. Germline V gene lookup returns CDR1 SGHNT and CDR2 YENEEA. CDR3 sequence reads: CASSSRDTDNEQFF. Here the CDR3 DNA reads TGTGCCAGCAGCTCGAGGGACACGGACAATGAGCAGTTCTTC.

This clone came up a few times. The chain recombines TRBV11-2 with TRBJ2-5; 7 bases match TRBD2. Germline trimming cut 5 bases from V and 2 bases from J; bases unmatched to any gene: 8. This CDR3 spans 15 amino acids. Germline lookup yields CDR1 SGHAT and CDR2 FQNNGV. The CDR3 DNA reads TGTGCCAGCAGCATCGGTGGGACTATTCAAGAGACCCAGTACTTC. Translation: CASSIGGTIQETQYF. The full variable domain, its missing parts supplied by reference TRBV11-2 and TRBJ2-5, is EAGVAQSPRYKIIEKRQSVAFWCNPISGHATLYWYQQILGQGPKLLIQFQNNGVVDDSQLPKDRFSAERLKGVDSTLKIQPAKLEDSAVYLCASSIGGTIQETQYFGPGTRLLVL.

The V and J genes are TRBV3-1 (or the pseudogene TRBV3-2) and TRBJ2-5, with D uncertain. The CDR3 loop spans 14 amino acids. The germline V gene encodes CDR1 LGHDT and CDR2 YNNKEL (reference sequence). V was shortened by 1 base and J by 5 bases, with 11 bases between the two germline ends. CDR3 in DNA: TGTGCCAGCAGCCAAGGTACTCGGTGGGAGACCCAGTACTTC. Its translation: CASSQGTRWETQYF.

This sequence joins TRBV9 and TRBJ1-1; D uncertain. This CDR3 has 14 amino acids. The V gene's germline CDR1 is SGDLS and CDR2 YYNGEE. With 4 bases removed from V and 6 bases from J, the gap between germline ends came to 16 bases. The CDR3 bases are TGTGCCAGCAGCTCCCAGAGTTCTGAGGCTGAAGCTTTCTTT. Translating gives CASSSQSSEAEAFF. The whole variable domain, filled in from reference TRBV9 and TRBJ1-1, reads DSGVTQTPKHLITATGQRVTLRCSPRSGDLSVYWYQQSLDQGLQFLIQYYNGEERAKGNILERFSAQQFPDLHSELNLSSLELGDSALYFCASSSQSSEAEAFFGQGTRLTVV.

The chain links TRBV30 to TRBJ1-1, with D perhaps matching TRBD1 (5 bases). This CDR3 comprises 13 residues. Germline CDR1 and CDR2: GTSNPN and SVGIG (reference sequence). V was pared by 2 bases and J by 0 bases, with 7 bases between. The DNA of the CDR3 is TGTGCCTGGAGTCAGGGTCTGAACACTGAAGCTTTCTTT. This gives the protein CAWSQGLNTEAFF.

This clone was recorded only once. J is TRBJ2-1 and V is TRBV6-5, with 8 bases lining up with TRBD1. The CDR3 spans 12 residues. Per the germline V gene, CDR1 is MNHEY and CDR2 is SVGAGI. The J segment lost 8 bases and the V segment lost 7 bases, leaving 4 bases of the junction unmatched. Written as DNA, the CDR3 is TGTGCCAGCAATGGACAGGGCTATGAGCAGTTCTTC. It encodes CASNGQGYEQFF.

V is TRBV19 and J is TRBJ2-3, with 11 nucleotides matching TRBD2. Germline lookup yields CDR1 LNHDA and CDR2 SQIVND (reference sequence). The CDR3 runs to 15 residues. V dropped 7 bases and J dropped 3; count of bases not matched to a gene: 6. CDR3 in amino acids: CASTASGGTTDTQYF. CDR3 nucleotide sequence: TGTGCCAGTACTGCTAGCGGGGGGACTACAGATACGCAGTATTTT. The full variable domain, completed using reference TRBV19 and TRBJ2-3, is DGGITQSPKYLFRKEGQNVTLSCEQNLNHDAMYWYRQDPGQGLRLIYYSQIVNDFQKGDIAEGYSVSREKKESFPLTVTSAQKNPTAFYLCASTASGGTTDTQYFGPGTRLTVL.

The rearrangement links TRBV10-2 to TRBJ2-3, with a weak D call TRBD2 (5 bases). V gave up 3 bases and J gave up 1 base, with 14 bases separating them. Germline CDR1 reads WSHSY; CDR2 reads SAAADI. There are 16 residues in the CDR3. Written as DNA, the CDR3 is TGCGCCAGCAGTGATTTTCGGGGTTCCGGCACAGATACGCAGTATTTT. Its translation is CASSDFRGSGTDTQYF.

The chain employs TRBV28 and TRBJ1-5, with 7 bases identical to TRBD1. Germline CDR1 is MDHEN and CDR2 is SYDVKM. Trimming at V came to 3 bases and at J to 3 bases, leaving 5 bases not matched to a gene. This CDR3 has 15 residues. For the CDR3, the DNA is TGTGCCAGCAGTTTCGCAGGGGGTTCCAATCAGCCCCAGCATTTT. Translation gives CASSFAGGSNQPQHF.

This rearrangement joins TRBV2 to TRBJ1-2; 10 bases match TRBD1. Germline V lookup: CDR1 SNHLY, CDR2 FYNNEI. The CDR3 totals 15 residues. Trimming at V came to 6 bases and at J to 6 bases, leaving 10 bases not matched to a gene. CDR3 sequence reads: CASSRFADRGHGYTF. The CDR3 region has the DNA TGTGCCAGCAGCCGGTTTGCTGACAGGGGGCATGGCTACACCTTC.

V is TRBV5-6 and J is TRBJ2-1; 10 positions agree with TRBD1. The CDR3 has 12 amino acids. V shed 0 bases, J shed 14 bases, and the junction held 2 bases outside the gene matches. Germline V gene lookup returns CDR1 SGHDT and CDR2 YYEEEE. CDR3 nucleotides: TGTGCCAGCAGCTTGGCCGGGACAGGGGAGTTCTTC. Its translation is CASSLAGTGEFF.

The chain couples TRBV11-2 to TRBJ1-4; 10 bases align to TRBD1. Germline CDR1 and CDR2: SGHAT and FQNNGV. The trim removed 0 bases at V and 8 bases at J, leaving 9 bases unmatched. The CDR3 extends over 17 amino acids. DNA of the CDR3: TGTGCCAGCAGCTTAGATCGCTGGGACAGGGGATGGGAAAAACTGTTTTTT. Its protein product is CASSLDRWDRGWEKLFF. Looking up the rest from reference TRBV11-2 and TRBJ1-4 gives the full variable domain: EAGVAQSPRYKIIEKRQSVAFWCNPISGHATLYWYQQILGQGPKLLIQFQNNGVVDDSQLPKDRFSAERLKGVDSTLKIQPAKLEDSAVYLCASSLDRWDRGWEKLFFGSGTQLSVL.

The chain couples TRBV5-1 to TRBJ1-2, with TRBD1 matching over 7 bases. The CDR3 length is 14 residues. The V gene's germline CDR1 is SGHRS and CDR2 YFSETQ. V lost 4 bases to trimming and J lost 4 bases; unmatched junction nucleotides: 7. The chain's CDR3 is CASSRDSTSYGYTF. CDR3 DNA: TGCGCCAGCAGCCGGGACAGCACTTCCTATGGCTACACCTTC.

The chain joins TRBV28 to TRBJ1-4; 10 nucleotides agree with TRBD1. This CDR3 has 21 residues. With 2 bases clipped from V and 0 bases from J, the junction kept 15 bases outside the gene matches. The germline V gene has CDR1 MDHEN and CDR2 SYDVKM. Here the CDR3 DNA reads TGTGCCAGCAGTTTACCAGGGACAGGGGCGACTCCTCTTTCAACTAATGAAAAACTGTTTTTT. Residues: CASSLPGTGATPLSTNEKLFF.

This sequence joins TRBV27 and TRBJ1-2; 9 positions agree with TRBD1. The germline V gene has CDR1 MNHEY and CDR2 SMNVEV (reference sequence). J gave up 4 bases and V 8 bases, and 5 bases lay outside the gene matches. The CDR3 runs to 13 residues. The CDR3 DNA follows: TGTGCCAGCCGGGACAGGGATCTCTATGGCTACACCTTC. Its protein product is CASRDRDLYGYTF.

The chain is built from TRBV5-4 and TRBJ2-4, with D perhaps TRBD2 (5 bases). The V end was cut by 2 bases, the J end by 0 bases, with 9 bases between. Germline V lookup: CDR1 SGHNT, CDR2 YYREEE (reference sequence). The CDR3 length is 15 residues. Written as DNA, the CDR3 is TGTGCCAGCAGCTTCGGAGGAAAAGCCAAAAACATTCAGTACTTC. This gives the protein CASSFGGKAKNIQYF.

The chain links TRBV4-2 to TRBJ2-1; 9 bases are shared with TRBD2. This CDR3 is built from 20 residues. Trimming took 5 bases from V and 0 from J; bases not matched to a gene: 17. Germline lookup yields CDR1 LGHNA and CDR2 YNFKEQ. In nucleotides, the CDR3 is TGTGCCAGCAGCTCAGGGGTTTGGCGGGGGGGCCTTAGCTCCTACAATGAGCAGTTCTTC. Translation: CASSSGVWRGGLSSYNEQFF.

This sequence joins TRBV2 and TRBJ1-1; D might be TRBD1 (6 bases). This CDR3 is 14 amino acids long. V lost 7 bases to trimming and J lost 10 bases, with 22 bases between them. CDR1 is SNHLY, CDR2 FYNNEI, per germline. The CDR3 here is CASIHLDRSQVAFF. CDR3 DNA sequence: TGTGCCAGCATTCACTTAGACAGGTCTCAGGTAGCTTTCTTT.